Following are 5 T cell receptor beta chains from one sample sequenced in a study of blood T cells in healthy people across ages. A second roughly 7 to 11 cycle PCR used barcoded and J-beta primers. MiXCR, run by TCRdb on the 5' RACE reads, gives a single entry per CDR3 protein. The repertoire holds 600,000 to 800,000 distinct CDR3 sequences, with around a fifth as singletons. The source material was blood. Receptors originate from a man between 65 and 85 years old in good health.

The table lists this clonotype with a few counts. The gene calls are TRBV20-1 and TRBJ2-5, with TRBD2 matching over 11 bases. The trim removed 3 bases at V and 5 bases at J, leaving 8 bases unmatched. The V gene's germline CDR1 is DFQATT and CDR2 SNEGSKA (reference sequence). This CDR3 has 15 residues. The CDR3, as DNA: TGCAGTGCTAGGGTCACTAGCGGGAGAGGGGAGACCCAGTACTTC. Amino acid sequence: CSARVTSGRGETQYF.

This clonotype turned up a few times. This chain uses TRBV6-6 with TRBJ2-5; the match to TRBD2 covers 12 bases. There are 13 residues in the CDR3. With V trimmed by 10 bases and J by 5 bases, 5 bases remained unmatched. Germline CDR1 and CDR2: MNHNY and SVGAGI (reference sequence). The CDR3, as DNA: TGTGCCACCCGACTAGCGGGAGACGAGACCCAGTACTTC. It codes for CATRLAGDETQYF.

The chain links TRBV20-1 to TRBJ1-4; no definite D call. The CDR3 contains 14 residues. The V and J ends lost 0 bases and 4 bases respectively, with 9 bases between them. From germline, CDR1 is DFQATT and CDR2 SNEGSKA (reference sequence). In DNA form, the CDR3 reads TGCAGTGCTAGAGACAGGATCCTTAATGAAAAACTGTTTTTT. As protein: CSARDRILNEKLFF.

This sequence joins TRBV21-1 and TRBJ2-1; the DNA was not compared with TRBD2, the D call given in the table. TRBV21-1 is classified as a pseudogene. There are 14 residues in the CDR3. CDR3 amino acids: CASSKQAGENEQFF. The CDR3 DNA follows: TGTGCCAGCAGCAAGCAAGCGGGAGAAAATGAGCAGTTCTTC.

This clonotype was counted once. The chain links TRBV7-2 to TRBJ1-2, with D maybe TRBD1 (5 bases). Trimming cost V 1 base and J 8 bases, with 14 bases left between them. This CDR3 comprises 14 residues. Germline V CDR1 and CDR2: SGHTA, FQGNSA. The CDR3, as DNA: TGTGCCAGCAGCTTAGGGGGACGCGGCTGGGGCTACACCTTC. Its translation is CASSLGGRGWGYTF. Supplemented by reference TRBV7-2 and TRBJ1-2, the full variable domain reads GAGVSQSPSNKVTEKGKDVELRCDPISGHTALYWYRQSLGQGLEFLIYFQGNSAPDKSGLPSDRFSAERTGGSVSTLTIQRTQQEDSAVYLCASSLGGRGWGYTFGSGTRLTVV.